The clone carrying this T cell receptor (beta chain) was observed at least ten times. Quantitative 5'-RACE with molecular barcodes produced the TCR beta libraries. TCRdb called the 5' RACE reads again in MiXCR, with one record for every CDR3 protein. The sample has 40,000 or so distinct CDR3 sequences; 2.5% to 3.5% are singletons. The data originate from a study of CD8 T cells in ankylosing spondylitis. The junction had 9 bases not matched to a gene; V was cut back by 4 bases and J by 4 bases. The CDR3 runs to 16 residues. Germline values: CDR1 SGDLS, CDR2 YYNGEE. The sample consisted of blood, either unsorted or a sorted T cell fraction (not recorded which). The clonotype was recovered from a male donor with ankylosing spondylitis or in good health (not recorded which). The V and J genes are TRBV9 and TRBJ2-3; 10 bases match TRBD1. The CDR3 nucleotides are TGTGCCAGCAGCCCCCAGACAGGGGGCCGAGCAGATACGCAGTATTTT. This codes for CASSPQTGGRADTQYF.